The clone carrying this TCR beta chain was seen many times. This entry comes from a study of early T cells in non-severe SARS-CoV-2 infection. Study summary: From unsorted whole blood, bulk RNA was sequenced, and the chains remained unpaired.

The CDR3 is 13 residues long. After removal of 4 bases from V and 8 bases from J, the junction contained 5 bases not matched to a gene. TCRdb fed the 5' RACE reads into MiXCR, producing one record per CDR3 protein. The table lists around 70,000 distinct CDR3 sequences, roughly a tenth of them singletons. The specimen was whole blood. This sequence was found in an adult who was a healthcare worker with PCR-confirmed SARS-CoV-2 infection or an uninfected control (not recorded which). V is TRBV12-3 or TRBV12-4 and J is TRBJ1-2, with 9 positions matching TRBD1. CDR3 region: CASSSGQGSGYTF. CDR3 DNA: TGTGCCAGCAGTTCGGGACAGGGATCCGGCTACACCTTC.